This TCR beta chain was found in a study of cytomegalovirus exposure and HLA in healthy donors. At the level of the study: There were 90 million to 130 million unique TCR beta sequences, drawn from approximately 180 million T cells, in an earlier analysis. Broader study findings: From TCR beta sequences, most subjects' HLA-A and HLA-B alleles were reportedly predicted accurately. Most of the TCR beta V segments (in an earlier analysis) were productive either about 87% or about 30% of the time.

About this clone: As yet, its antigen is unknown.

PCR amplification relied on 60 Vbeta primers (plus 13 Jbeta primers). Under the authors' procedure: The authors later counted 75 million to 90 million unique TCR beta chains, roughly 11 million of them shared. Only in-frame clones appear in the TCRdb table, and some are missing; sequencing was by immunoSEQ multiplex PCR. D and trimming were read from the DNA, whereas the V and J calls and clone size are those reported in that table. This sample has about 270,000 clones; 86% occur once, and the top ten carry 4%. Germline V lookup: CDR1 MNHEY, CDR2 SVGAGI. The CDR3 runs 14 residues. With 7 bases clipped from V and 5 bases from J, the junction kept 10 bases outside the gene matches.

The sequenced sample was PBMCs. The rearrangement joins TRBV6-5 to TRBJ2-7; 8 positions agree with TRBD1. The TCR was taken from a man aged 40-49 years in good health and CMV-seropositive. DNA of the CDR3: TGTGCCAGCACCGAGACAGGGGCAAGGGACGAGCAGTACTTC. Translating gives CASTETGARDEQYF.